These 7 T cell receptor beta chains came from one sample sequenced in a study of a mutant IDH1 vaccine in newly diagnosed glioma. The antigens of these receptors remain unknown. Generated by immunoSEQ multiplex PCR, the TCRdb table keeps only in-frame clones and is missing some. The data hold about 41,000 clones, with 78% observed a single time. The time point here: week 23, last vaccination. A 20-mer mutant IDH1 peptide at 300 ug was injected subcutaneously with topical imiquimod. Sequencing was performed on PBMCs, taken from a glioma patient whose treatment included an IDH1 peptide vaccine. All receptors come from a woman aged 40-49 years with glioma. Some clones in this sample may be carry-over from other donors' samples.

The CDR3 nucleotides are TGCGCCAGCAGCCCCTCCTCTAGCGGGGGGGCTACCGGGGAGCTGTTTTTT. This gives the protein CASSPSSSGGATGELFF. This sequence joins TRBV5-1 and TRBJ2-2; TRBD2 aligns across 12 bases. The germline gives CDR1 SGHRS, CDR2 YFSETQ. This CDR3 is built from 17 residues. J gave up 5 bases and V 4 bases, and 9 bases lay outside the gene matches. Filled out from reference TRBV5-1 and TRBJ2-2, the complete variable domain reads KAGVTQTPRYLIKTRGQQVTLSCSPISGHRSVSWYQQTPGQGLQFLFEYFSETQRNKGNFPGRFSGRQFSNSRSEMNVSTLELGDSALYLCASSPSSSGGATGELFFGEGSRLTVL.

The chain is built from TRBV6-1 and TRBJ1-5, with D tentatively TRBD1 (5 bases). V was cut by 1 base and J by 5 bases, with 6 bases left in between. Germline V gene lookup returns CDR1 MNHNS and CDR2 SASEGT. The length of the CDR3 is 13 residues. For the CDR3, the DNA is TGTGCCAGCAGTGAAGAAGGGGATCAGCCCCAGCATTTT. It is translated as CASSEEGDQPQHF.

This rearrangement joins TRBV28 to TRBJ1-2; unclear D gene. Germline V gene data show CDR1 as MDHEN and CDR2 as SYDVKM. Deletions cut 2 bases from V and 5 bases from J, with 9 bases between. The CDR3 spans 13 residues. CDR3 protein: CASSLTRLYGYTF. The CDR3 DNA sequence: TGTGCCAGCAGTTTAACCAGACTATATGGCTACACCTTC.

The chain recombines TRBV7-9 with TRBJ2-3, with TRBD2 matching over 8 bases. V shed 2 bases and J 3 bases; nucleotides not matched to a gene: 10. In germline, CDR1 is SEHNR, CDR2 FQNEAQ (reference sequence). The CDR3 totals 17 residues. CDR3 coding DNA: TGTGCCAGCAGCTTAAGAACTAGCGGTCGGGGGACAGATACGCAGTATTTT. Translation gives CASSLRTSGRGTDTQYF.

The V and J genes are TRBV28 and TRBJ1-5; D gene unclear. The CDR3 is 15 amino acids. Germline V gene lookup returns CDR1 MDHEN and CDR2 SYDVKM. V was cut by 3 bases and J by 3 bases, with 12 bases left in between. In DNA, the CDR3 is TGTGCCAGCAGTTTGGTAACGGCTGTCAATCAGCCCCAGCATTTT. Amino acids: CASSLVTAVNQPQHF.

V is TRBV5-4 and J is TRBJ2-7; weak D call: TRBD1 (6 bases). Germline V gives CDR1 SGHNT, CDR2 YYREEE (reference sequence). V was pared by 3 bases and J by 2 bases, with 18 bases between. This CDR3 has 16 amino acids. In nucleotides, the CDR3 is TGTGCCAGCAGCTCCCGGACAGACCCTTACGCCTACGAGCAGTACTTC. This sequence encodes CASSSRTDPYAYEQYF.

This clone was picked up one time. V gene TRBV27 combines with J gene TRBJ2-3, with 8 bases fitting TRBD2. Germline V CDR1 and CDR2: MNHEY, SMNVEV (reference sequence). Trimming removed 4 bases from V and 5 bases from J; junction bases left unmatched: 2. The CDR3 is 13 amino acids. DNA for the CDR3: TGTGCCAGCAGTTCCGGGACTAGAGATACGCAGTATTTT. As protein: CASSSGTRDTQYF.